The present T cell receptor (beta chain) was sequenced within a study of cytomegalovirus exposure and HLA in healthy donors (dated by TCRdb to 2016 to 2017). Background on the whole study: According to an earlier analysis of around 600 of the donors, some 180 million T cells yielded some 110 million unique TCR beta sequences and about 300 Gb of sequence data. An early release covering roughly 600 HLA-typed donors comprised roughly 300 gigabases of sequencing data and around 80 million unique TCR sequences. Among the roughly 400 genotyped donors, about 85% belonged to the genetic ancestry cluster associated with self-reported Caucasian donors. The study aimed to test whether cataloging public T cell receptors could reveal signatures of past pathogen exposure. The T cell repertoires of 666 subjects were profiled by immunosequencing and related to cytomegalovirus serostatus. In addition to the first cohort of 666 subjects, a separate validation cohort of some 120 different subjects was used. The study combined high-throughput TCR immunosequencing, statistical association of individual TCRs with disease status, and machine learning to predict cytomegalovirus infection status. A later analysis re-examined previously published TCR beta repertoires from more than 650 donors and added high-resolution HLA genotyping to investigate patterns of TCR occurrence. In the later analysis, no new phenotypic data were used to find candidate immune exposures; instead, reliance was placed on TCR beta sequences and their occurrence across donors. An earlier analysis of around 580 of the donors used high-throughput TCR beta sequencing to judge whether each TCR beta V gene segment behaved as functional or pseudogenic. Donor age, sex, ethnicity and CMV serostatus were compiled alongside the repertoire data. A later genetic analysis took genome-wide SNP genotypes for about 55% of the 666 donors and used that subset as a discovery cohort. All discovery cohort repertoires had been generated using a single sequencing platform. Class I and class II HLA loci were covered by the typing at four-digit resolution. The number of typed donors differed by locus: about 620-640 for A, B, C, DRB1 and DQB1; approximately 530 for DQA1; 606 for DPA1; and roughly 450 for DPB1. Roughly 5 DR-DQ haplotypes were treated as single units for association and clustering because of strong linkage in the cohort. Among about 390 genotyped donors of the cohort, an average of approximately 230,000 unique TCR beta nucleotide sequences were sequenced per donor, about a sixth of them non-productive. The full study reports these points: According to the authors, the approach could potentially be generalized to other disease states and immunological phenotypes. Because the 87-base-pair reads could not distinguish some IMGT-functional V segments, including TRBV6-2 and TRBV6-3, those segments were excluded. When HLA alleles, especially DR and DQ, strongly co-occurred, attributing TCR associations to individual alleles was difficult. Cytomegalovirus status was reported to be diagnosed by the classifier with high specificity and sensitivity in both the original and validation cohorts. The presence/absence analyses assumed that sequencing depth was roughly uniform across donors, and that assumption may not be true. The sequencing pipeline was judged likely to have produced a cluster of highly shared sequence variants as a technical artifact. CMV serostatus was the only immune exposure information available for the cohort. At a false discovery rate of 0.05, a later analysis linked 15,000 to 20,000 TCR beta sequences to specific HLA alleles. In the study, around 160 TCR beta chains were listed as associated with cytomegalovirus. In vitro tests confirmed that a few of the cytomegalovirus-associated TCR beta chains recognize cytomegalovirus antigens. Compared with equally common non-associated chains, HLA-associated TCR beta chains in a later analysis were more clonally expanded and had lower generation probabilities. Linkage disequilibrium might explain the correlated functional status among segregating V segments, but an unknown experimental factor could not be excluded. Broadly in line with IMGT annotations, most TCR beta V segments showed up in productive rearrangements about 90% or about 30% of the time in an earlier analysis of about 500 of the donors. Most TCR sequences were seen in very few donors, while some public TCRs were found in many individuals. The earlier analysis of approximately 540 of the donors excluded roughly 16 rarely observed V segments, including chromosome 9 orphons, because counts were too low. A further reported finding was that TCR beta sequences accurately predicted the HLA-A and HLA-B alleles for most subjects in the first cohort. In a later genetic analysis, a missense DCLRE1C variant was associated with V-gene and J-gene trimming of TCR beta chains, and the association was replicated in an independent cohort. Compared with the roughly 720-donor mean, donors in an Asian-associated ancestry cluster had fewer N-insertions in productive TCRs, according to a later genetic analysis. A later analysis reported that several top co-occurrence clusters appeared linked to parvovirus B19, influenza, CMV and Epstein-Barr virus. HLA typing was unavailable for some donors at each locus, so association tests used only the typed subset. In this cohort, only TCR beta chains were sequenced, and detectable features were limited by the absence of alpha or paired-chain data. In a later analysis, the rate of TCR association differed among HLA loci, with DRB1 alleles having the most associated TCRs and HLA-C alleles having the fewest. Most CMV-associated TCR beta chains appeared to be HLA-restricted in a later analysis, and the HLA associations seemed to be driven largely by CMV exposure.

The cohort was made up of roughly 670 healthy bone marrow donors. All cohort members were sampled while nominally healthy, although unrecorded immune exposures were likely present. The donor tested CMV seropositive, placing the donor among the approximately 310 seropositive members of the cohort. Each donor provided a peripheral blood sample, and peripheral blood mononuclear cells were used for TCR beta sequencing. Genomic DNA extraction from the blood cell samples was performed with the Qiagen DNeasy Blood Extraction Kit. The CDR3 contains 13 residues, cysteine and phenylalanine counted. Kept here is only the CDR3 DNA, which spans 39 bases and is read in frame from base 1. Sequences LNHDA (CDR1) and SQIVND (CDR2) are obtained from the germline V gene (reference sequence). V sheds 3 bases and J sheds 4 bases, leaving 8 bases between their ends. The library was prepared using the immunoSEQ multiplex PCR assay. A mixture of 60 forward primers for TCR Vbeta segments and 13 reverse primers for TCR Jbeta segments was used in the multiplex PCR. A multiplex PCR assay on genomic DNA amplified the CDR3 region of rearranged TCR beta genes. The amplified TCR beta libraries were sequenced on the Illumina HiSeq System as 87-base-pair reads. In the original analysis: In a later analysis, tens of millions of unique TCR beta chains were counted across the approximately 620 repertoires, and approximately 11 million of these chains were shared by at least two donors. Raw reads were error-corrected and collapsed into unique sequences by a nearest-neighbor algorithm in which closely related sequences were merged to remove PCR and sequencing errors. Alignment of CDR3 sequences to IMGT reference sequences was used to assign V, D and J gene segments. For a sequence to be retained, a match of at least six nucleotides to both a V gene segment and a J gene segment was required. A rearrangement counted as productive if the CDR3 had no stop codons and remained in frame with V and J, and every other rearrangement counted as non-productive. CDR3 was defined by IMGT convention, running from the second conserved V-encoded cysteine to the conserved J-encoded phenylalanine. In an earlier analysis of just under 600 of the donors, sequences lacking an unambiguous match to a single V gene segment were excluded. In an earlier analysis of 450 to 700 of the donors, V segments were called functional above 56.7% productive rearrangements and were called segregating when the between-donor standard deviation exceeded 5%. A statistical classification framework was developed to diagnose cytomegalovirus status using the catalog of TCR beta chain sequences. In a later analysis, V and J genes were assigned by comparing TCR nucleotide sequences against IMGT/GENE-DB human TR gene sequences. The TCRdist pipeline was used in a later analysis to assign CDR3 sequences and most-parsimonious VDJ recombination scenarios. In a later analysis, each TCR beta chain was defined by its CDR3 amino acid sequence together with its V-gene family, and reads lacking a unique V-gene family were excluded. To address suspected cross-contamination and a sequencing artifact, a later analysis removed 550 to 750 highly shared, low-generation-probability nucleotide sequences. A later analysis calculated a clonal expansion index for each public chain from normalized within-repertoire ranks of inferred template counts. In a later analysis, generation probabilities were computed with a VDJ recombination model fitted to out-of-frame rearrangements, and the resulting probabilities were checked against IGoR. Hypergeometric tests were used in a later analysis to score TCR-TCR, TCR-HLA and TCR-CMV co-occurrence, with a repertoire-size bias correction applied to the TCR pairs. A later analysis estimated false discovery rates by permuting HLA or CMV assignments 20 times. In a later analysis, co-occurring TCRs were grouped using DBSCAN, and TCRdist sequence similarity was added for clustering within HLA-allele-positive subsets. Repertoires with fewer than 30,000 or more than 120,000 public chains, plus five repertoires with anomalous nucleotide sharing, were excluded from co-occurrence clustering. The source is immuneACCESS, and TCRdb retained only in-frame sequences with V and J called. Part of the clones is not carried over; for the studies checked, unresolved V genes explain less than half of this, and the remainder is unexplained. For V, J and clone size, that table is used; D and trimming come from the DNA. This sample's table has entries for 150,000 to 200,000 clones. The ten largest clones take up about 0.79% of the sample.

In regard to this clone: Its recognized antigen is unknown.

Recombination joined TRBV19 with TRBJ2-3; a tentative D call is TRBD1 (5 bases match). The receptor was derived from a woman aged 18-29 years in good health and CMV-seropositive. Specimen: PBMCs. The CDR3 region has the sequence CASSITRADTQYF. The DNA sequence reads TGTGCCAGTAGTATTACCAGGGCAGATACGCAGTATTTT.